This TCR beta chain is from a study of T cell responses to AZD1222 COVID-19 vaccine. On the study more broadly: Doses given second, at about 4 or about 12 weeks, were pooled. General observations from the study: Just 6 or 7 people given AZD1222 tested seropositive at baseline. Distributed over spike, vaccine-associated CD4 TCRs predominated at 160-218 and 743-854.

About this clone: What it binds is unknown.

Germline lookup yields CDR1 MNHEY and CDR2 SVGAGI. The V and J ends lost 7 bases and 6 bases, in that order; junction bases with no gene match: 4. This CDR3 spans 13 amino acids. Clones were read by immunoSEQ multiplex PCR, and TCRdb kept only the in-frame ones, dropping some. The sample holds under 95,000 clones, roughly nine tenths seen once. The TCR comes from an adult in good health. The source was peripheral blood, collected on day 0 of AZD1222 vaccination. The chain recombines TRBV6-5 with TRBJ2-3; TRBD2 matches at 10 bases. CDR3 DNA sequence: TGTGCCAGCAAGCGGGAGGGCCGGGATACGCAGTATTTT. Amino acids: CASKREGRDTQYF.